Each of the 9 T cell receptor beta chains below was sequenced from the same sample in a study of blood T cell repertoires in COVID-19. Clones were read by immunoSEQ multiplex PCR, and TCRdb kept only the in-frame ones, dropping some. Of 200,000 to 300,000 clones listed, roughly 80% are singletons. The sample comprised peripheral blood. These receptor sequences come from a woman older than 75 with COVID-19, enrolled during active disease.

This clone has only one observation. The V call is TRBV20-1, the J call TRBJ1-2; TRBD1 matches at 7 bases. CDR3 length equals 13 residues. The germline gives CDR1 DFQATT, CDR2 SNEGSKA (reference sequence). The CDR3 region is CSASRGTAYGYTF. The DNA for the CDR3 is TGCAGCGCGAGTAGAGGGACAGCTTATGGCTACACCTTC.

The J gene is TRBJ1-5, the V gene TRBV10-3; 7 nucleotides line up with TRBD1. CDR1 and CDR2 (germline): ENHRY, SYGVKD. This CDR3 contains 13 residues. The J segment lost 7 bases and the V segment lost 3 bases, leaving 3 bases of the junction unmatched. CDR3 nucleotides: TGTGCCATCAGTGACGACAGGGAACAGCCCCAGCATTTT. Residues: CAISDDREQPQHF.

The V gene is TRBV27, the J gene TRBJ2-6; TRBD2 is a possible D gene (7 bases). V shed 4 bases and J shed 0 bases, with 13 bases lying between them. CDR3 size: 17 residues. The germline gives CDR1 MNHEY, CDR2 SMNVEV (reference sequence). This CDR3 reads CASSSRGGVSGANVLTF. The DNA of the CDR3 is TGTGCCAGCAGTTCGCGAGGGGGGGTCTCTGGGGCCAACGTCCTGACTTTC. Filled out from reference TRBV27 and TRBJ2-6, the complete variable domain reads EAQVTQNPRYLITVTGKKLTVTCSQNMNHEYMSWYRQDPGLGLRQIYYSMNVEVTDKGDVPEGYKVSRKEKRNFPLILESPSPNQTSLYFCASSSRGGVSGANVLTFGAGSRLTVL.

The V and J genes are TRBV7-3 and TRBJ2-3; the D gene is possibly TRBD2 (5 bases). The CDR3 runs to 17 residues. Germline CDR1 and CDR2: SGHTA and FQGTGA. Deletions cut 5 bases from V and 2 bases from J, with 20 bases between. The CDR3 loop reads CASSHPRDDPTTDTQYF. The CDR3, as DNA: TGTGCCAGCAGCCACCCGAGGGATGACCCTACCACAGATACGCAGTATTTT.

The V and J genes are TRBV5-1 and TRBJ2-7; 9 nucleotides agree with TRBD1. The CDR3 is 16 residues long. Losses at the gene ends were 3 bases for V and 2 bases for J; bases not matched to a gene: 9. In germline, CDR1 is SGHRS, CDR2 YFSETQ. CDR3 nucleotide sequence: TGCGCCAGCAGCTCTGCGGAGGGACAGGGAACCTACGAGCAGTACTTC. Translating gives CASSSAEGQGTYEQYF. Variable domain in full (rest from reference TRBV5-1 and TRBJ2-7): KAGVTQTPRYLIKTRGQQVTLSCSPISGHRSVSWYQQTPGQGLQFLFEYFSETQRNKGNFPGRFSGRQFSNSRSEMNVSTLELGDSALYLCASSSAEGQGTYEQYFGPGTRLTVT.

This rearrangement joins TRBV24-1 to TRBJ1-2; 7 bases fit TRBD1. V lost 2 bases, J lost 3 bases, and 14 bases stayed unmatched. This CDR3 comprises 18 residues. The germline gives CDR1 KGHDR, CDR2 SFDVKD. CDR3 in DNA: TGTGCCACCAGTGATTACGGGACAGACTATCCCTTATACTATGGCTACACCTTC. Protein product: CATSDYGTDYPLYYGYTF.

V is TRBV5-1 and J is TRBJ2-5; weak D call: TRBD1 (6 bases). The CDR3 has 16 residues. Looked up from germline, CDR1 is SGHRS and CDR2 is YFSETQ. The ends were cut back, 3 bases at V and 5 bases at J, with 20 bases in the middle. The CDR3, as DNA: TGCGCCAGCAGCTCCCAAGTCAGGGGAGTCGTGGAGACCCAGTACTTC. Translating gives CASSSQVRGVVETQYF.

In nucleotides, the CDR3 is TGTGCCAGCGTAGACAGATCCTACGAGCAGTACTTC. It yields the protein CASVDRSYEQYF. The chain recombines TRBV2 with TRBJ2-7; D is possibly TRBD1 (5 bases). The CDR3 is made up of 12 amino acids. Germline lookup yields CDR1 SNHLY and CDR2 FYNNEI. Trimming removed 8 bases from V and 1 base from J, with 9 bases in between. The variable domain in full, completed from reference TRBV2 and TRBJ2-7, reads EPEVTQTPSHQVTQMGQEVILRCVPISNHLYFYWYRQILGQKVEFLVSFYNNEISEKSEIFDDQFSVERPDGSNFTLKIRSTKLEDSAMYFCASVDRSYEQYFGPGTRLTVT.

The J gene is TRBJ1-2, the V gene TRBV4-2; 7 bases are a match to TRBD1. This CDR3 is 13 amino acids long. Per the germline V gene, CDR1 is LGHNA and CDR2 is YNFKEQ. V dropped 2 bases and J dropped 8; count of bases not matched to a gene: 5. The CDR3 DNA reads TGTGCCAGCAGCCAAAAGGGGGCAAGGGGCTACACCTTC. This gives the protein CASSQKGARGYTF.